This TCR beta chain comes out of a study of blood T cells in healthy people across ages. Details on this clonotype: What it binds is not known. A read error may explain this, as a much larger clone is one base away.

Findings of the study overall: Older individuals had lower TCR beta diversity per million T cells (the decline was roughly linear).

A J-beta primer mix and a sample-barcoded 5' primer were used in a second PCR of roughly 6 to 11 cycles. TCRdb independently ran MiXCR on the 5' RACE reads; one entry per CDR3 protein. The table records about 900,000 distinct CDR3 sequences, 48% of them present only once. CDR3 length: 14 amino acids. Germline V lookup: CDR1 SGHVS, CDR2 FQNEAQ. V dropped 5 bases and J dropped 12 bases, with 23 bases sitting between them. The rearrangement joins TRBV7-8 to TRBJ2-7, with D perhaps TRBD2 (6 bases). The sequencing input was blood. The sequence was collected from a young man in good health. The CDR3 region is CASSPRGSKNIRYF. CDR3 DNA: TGTGCCAGCAGCCCCCGGGGGTCGAAAAACATTCGGTACTTC.